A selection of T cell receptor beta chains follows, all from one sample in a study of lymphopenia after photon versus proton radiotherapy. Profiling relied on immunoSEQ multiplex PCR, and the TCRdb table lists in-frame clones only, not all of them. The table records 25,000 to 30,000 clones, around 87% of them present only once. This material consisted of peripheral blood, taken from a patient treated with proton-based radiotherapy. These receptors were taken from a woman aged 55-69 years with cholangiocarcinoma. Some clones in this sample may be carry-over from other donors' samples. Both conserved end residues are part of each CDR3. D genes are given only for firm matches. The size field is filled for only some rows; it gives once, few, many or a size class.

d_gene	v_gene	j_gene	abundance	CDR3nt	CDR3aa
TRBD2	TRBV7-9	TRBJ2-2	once	TGTGCCAGCCTCGCGGGGGTTCCCTCCTCTTTAGGCGGGGAGCTGTTTTTT	CASLAGVPSSLGGELFF
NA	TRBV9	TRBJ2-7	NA	TGTGCCAGCAGCGCCTCCGGGACACCCGCTCGGGAGCAGTACTTC	CASSASGTPAREQYF
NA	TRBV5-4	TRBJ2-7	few	TGTGCCAGCAGCTTGGCGGGTTTTATGGGCTACGAGCAGTACTTC	CASSLAGFMGYEQYF
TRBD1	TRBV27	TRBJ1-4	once	TGTGCCAGCAGTTCCCACAGGGGTGAAAAACTGTTTTTT	CASSSHRGEKLFF
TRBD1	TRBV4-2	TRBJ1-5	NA	TGTGCCAGCAGCCAATGGCAGGGGGCGATGAGCAATCAGCCCCAGCATTTT	CASSQWQGAMSNQPQHF
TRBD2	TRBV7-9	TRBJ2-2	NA	TGTGCCAGCAGCTTATATGCTAGCGGCAGCACCGGGGAGCTGTTTTTT	CASSLYASGSTGELFF
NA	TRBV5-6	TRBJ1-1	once	TGTGCCAGCAGCTCAGTTGGGGTATGGAACACTGAAGCTTTCTTT	CASSSVGVWNTEAFF
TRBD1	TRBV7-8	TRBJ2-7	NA	TGTGCCAGCAGCCTTGACAGGGGGGCGTCTTACGAGCAGTACTTC	CASSLDRGASYEQYF
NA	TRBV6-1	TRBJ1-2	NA	TGTGCCAGCAGTGATCAGGGGCTCGGGAACTATGGCTACACCTTC	CASSDQGLGNYGYTF
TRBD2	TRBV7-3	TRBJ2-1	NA	TGTGCCAGCAGTGGACAGGGACTAGCGGGGGCAGGAGAGCAGTTCTTC	CASSGQGLAGAGEQFF
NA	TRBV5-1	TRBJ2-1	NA	TGCGCCAGCAGTTTGGGGGCTAGCTCCTACAATGAGCAGTTCTTC	CASSLGASSYNEQFF
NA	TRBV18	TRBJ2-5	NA	TGTGCCAGCTCAATCAGTACCCAGTACTTC	CASSISTQYF
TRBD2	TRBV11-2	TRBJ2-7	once	TGTGCCAGCAGCGGCCGGGGACTAGCGGGGGGTGACGAGCAGTACTTC	CASSGRGLAGGDEQYF
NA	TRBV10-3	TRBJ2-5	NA	TGTGCCATCAGTGAGTCGGGGGGCCCGCAAGAGACCCAGTACTTC	CAISESGGPQETQYF
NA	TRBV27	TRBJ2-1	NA	TGTGCCAGCAGTTTGCGGGAATGGAATGAGCAGTTCTTC	CASSLREWNEQFF
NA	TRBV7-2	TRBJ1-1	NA	TGTGCCAGCAGCTCGAACCCCGGGACGGTGAACACTGAAGCTTTCTTT	CASSSNPGTVNTEAFF
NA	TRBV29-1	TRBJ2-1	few	TGCAGCTCCCGGGGCTCCCCGGAAGGGCCGGTAGAGCAGTTCTTC	CSSRGSPEGPVEQFF
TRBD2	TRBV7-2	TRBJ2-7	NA	TGTGCCAGCACGGGGACTAGCGGGATCGAGCAGTACTTC	CASTGTSGIEQYF
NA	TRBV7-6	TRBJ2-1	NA	TGTGCCAGCAGCCCCCGACAGAACTGGAATGAGCAGTTCTTC	CASSPRQNWNEQFF
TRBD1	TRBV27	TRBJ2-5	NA	TGTGCCAGCACCCCGGGACAGGGTTTCGGGGGGCAGTACTTC	CASTPGQGFGGQYF
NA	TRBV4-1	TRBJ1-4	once	TGCGCCAGCAGCCAAGATCTGTTATTGGGGGAAAAACTGTTTTTT	CASSQDLLLGEKLFF
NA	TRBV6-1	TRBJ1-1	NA	TGTGCCAGCAGTGAAAGGTGGGGAAACACTGAAGCTTTCTTT	CASSERWGNTEAFF
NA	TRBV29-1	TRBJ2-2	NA	TGCAGCGTTGACGCGCAGACCGGGGAGCTGTTTTTT	CSVDAQTGELFF
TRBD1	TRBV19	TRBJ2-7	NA	TGTGCCAGTAGTAGGGGACAGTATAAGGGCGAGCAGTACTTC	CASSRGQYKGEQYF
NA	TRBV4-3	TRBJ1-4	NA	TGCGCCAGCAGCCAAGACGCACGGGAGTGGGAAAAACTGTTTTTT	CASSQDAREWEKLFF
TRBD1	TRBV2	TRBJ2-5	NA	TGTGCCAGCAGTGGGAACAGGGGGGTTCAAGAGACCCAGTACTTC	CASSGNRGVQETQYF
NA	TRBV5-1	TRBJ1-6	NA	TGCGCCAGCAGCCCGGGGGCGGGGGTAGGGTCACCCCTCCACTTT	CASSPGAGVGSPLHF
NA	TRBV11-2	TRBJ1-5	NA	TGTGCCAGCAGCCCAAGGGGGGGCAATCAGCCCCAGCATTTT	CASSPRGGNQPQHF
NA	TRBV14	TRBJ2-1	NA	TGTGCCAGCAGCCAAGACTATTTGTTCAGGGGTGGCTATGAGCAGTTCTTC	CASSQDYLFRGGYEQFF
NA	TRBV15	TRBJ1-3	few	TGTGCCACCAGCAGAGGTACAGGAGGGACCTCTGGAAACACCATATATTTT	CATSRGTGGTSGNTIYF
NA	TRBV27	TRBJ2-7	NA	TGTGCCAGCAGCCCTAGGGTCGTTTCCTACGAGCAGTACTTC	CASSPRVVSYEQYF
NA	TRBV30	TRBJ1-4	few	TGTGCCTGGACTACACCGGAAAATGAAAAACTGTTTTTT	CAWTTPENEKLFF
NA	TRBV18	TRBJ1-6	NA	TGTGCCAGCTCACGTGACGGAAATAATTCACCCCTCCACTTT	CASSRDGNNSPLHF
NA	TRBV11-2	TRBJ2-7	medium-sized	TGTGCCAGCAGCTTAGCTCCGGACATAGGGGAGCAGTACTTC	CASSLAPDIGEQYF
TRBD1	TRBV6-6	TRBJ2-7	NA	TGTGCCAGCAGCGGACAGGGGGCTGGCGAGCAGTACTTC	CASSGQGAGEQYF
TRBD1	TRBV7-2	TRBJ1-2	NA	TGTGCCAGCAGCTCGCAGACAGGGACCTATGGCTACACCTTC	CASSSQTGTYGYTF
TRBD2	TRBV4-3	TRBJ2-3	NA	TGCGCCAGCAGCCAAGATCATGGGGCTAGCGGGAGTTCAGATACGCAGTATTTT	CASSQDHGASGSSDTQYF
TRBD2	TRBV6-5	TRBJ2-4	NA	TGTGCCAGCAGCCGGGGAGGGATTAGAAACATTCAGTACTTC	CASSRGGIRNIQYF
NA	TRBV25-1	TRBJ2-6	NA	TGTGCCAGCAGTGGCTTAGGCCGGGGGCCTGGGGCCAACGTCCTGACTTTC	CASSGLGRGPGANVLTF
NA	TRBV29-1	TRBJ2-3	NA	TGCAGCGTCGCCCGCGGGATCTTCACAGATACGCAGTATTTT	CSVARGIFTDTQYF
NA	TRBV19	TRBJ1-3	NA	TGTGCCAGTAGTCCAACGGAACTTACCGGAAACACCATATATTTT	CASSPTELTGNTIYF
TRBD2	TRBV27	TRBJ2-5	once	TGTGCCAGCAGAACGACTAGCGGGAGTATCGAGACCCAGTACTTC	CASRTTSGSIETQYF
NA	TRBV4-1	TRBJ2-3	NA	TGCGCCAGCAGCCCGGGACACATGAGGGATACGCAGTATTTT	CASSPGHMRDTQYF